The 2 T cell receptor beta chains given below trace back to one sample, sequenced in a study of vaccination and CD4 T cells after COVID-19. The Oncomine TCR Beta short-read assay was what sequenced the DNA obtained from cultured CD4+ T cells. TCRdb itself ran the PCR reads through MiXCR, one entry per CDR3 protein. The sample has approximately 17,000 distinct CDR3 sequences; roughly 31% are singletons. Treatment denoted: 10-day PBMC culture with coronavirus spike peptide pools or control peptides (ViraFEST assay). No antigens are known for them. Sequencing input: cultured CD4+ T cells from blood. The receptors derive from a human donor with COVID-19.

This clonotype was seen a few times. The V gene is TRBV28, the J gene TRBJ1-1; D gene ambiguous. Germline loops: CDR1 MDHEN, CDR2 SYDVKM. The length of the CDR3 is 12 residues. Deletions cut 6 bases from V and 4 bases from J, with 9 bases between. CDR3: CASSYRTTEAFF. For the CDR3, the DNA is TGTGCCAGCAGCTACAGAACCACTGAAGCTTTCTTT.

The chain joins TRBV28 to TRBJ1-1, with D possibly being TRBD1 (5 bases). This CDR3 comprises 12 residues. Per the germline V gene, CDR1 is MDHEN and CDR2 is SYDVKM. Trimming left V 7 bases short and J 8 bases short, with 14 bases between. CDR3 region: CASTAGRSEAFF. CDR3 in DNA: TGTGCCAGCACCGCAGGGCGATCGGAAGCTTTCTTT.